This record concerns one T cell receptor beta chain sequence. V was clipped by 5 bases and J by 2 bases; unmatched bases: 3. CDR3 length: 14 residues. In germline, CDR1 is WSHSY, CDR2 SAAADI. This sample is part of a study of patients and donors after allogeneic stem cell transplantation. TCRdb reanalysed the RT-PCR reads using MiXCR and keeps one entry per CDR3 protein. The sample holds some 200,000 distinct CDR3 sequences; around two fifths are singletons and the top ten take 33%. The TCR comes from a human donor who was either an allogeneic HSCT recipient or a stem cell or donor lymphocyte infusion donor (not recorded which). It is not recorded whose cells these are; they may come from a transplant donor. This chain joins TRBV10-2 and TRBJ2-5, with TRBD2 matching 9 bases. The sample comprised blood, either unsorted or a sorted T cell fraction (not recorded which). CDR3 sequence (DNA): TGCGCCAGCAGTTTTACTAGCGGGCAAGAGACCCAGTACTTC. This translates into CASSFTSGQETQYF.